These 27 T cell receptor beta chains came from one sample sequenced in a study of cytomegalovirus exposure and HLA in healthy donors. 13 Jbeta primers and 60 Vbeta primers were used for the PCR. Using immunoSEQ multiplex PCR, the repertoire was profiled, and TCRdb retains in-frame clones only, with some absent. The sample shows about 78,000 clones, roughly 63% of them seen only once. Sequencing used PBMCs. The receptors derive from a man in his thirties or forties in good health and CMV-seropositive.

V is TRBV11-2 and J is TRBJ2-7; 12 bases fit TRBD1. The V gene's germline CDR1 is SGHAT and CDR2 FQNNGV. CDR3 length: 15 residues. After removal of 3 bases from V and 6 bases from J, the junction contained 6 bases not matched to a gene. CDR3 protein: CASSFGGTGGFEQYF. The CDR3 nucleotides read TGTGCCAGCAGCTTCGGGGGGACAGGGGGCTTCGAGCAGTACTTC.

The CDR3 is CASSEPLAGAGDTQYF. The CDR3 DNA reads as TGTGCCAGCAGCGAGCCGTTAGCGGGAGCAGGAGATACGCAGTATTTT. V gene TRBV7-9 combines with J gene TRBJ2-3; 9 positions agree with TRBD2. The CDR3 totals 16 residues. The ends lost 5 bases at V and 5 bases at J; junction bases unmatched: 11. Germline loops: CDR1 SEHNR, CDR2 FQNEAQ (reference sequence).

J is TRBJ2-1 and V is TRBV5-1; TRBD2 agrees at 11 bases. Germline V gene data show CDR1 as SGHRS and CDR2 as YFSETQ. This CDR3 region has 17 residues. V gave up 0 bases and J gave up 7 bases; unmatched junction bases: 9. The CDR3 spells CASSLGIAGGPGNEQFF. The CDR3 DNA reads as TGCGCCAGCAGCTTGGGGATAGCGGGGGGGCCGGGGAATGAGCAGTTCTTC.

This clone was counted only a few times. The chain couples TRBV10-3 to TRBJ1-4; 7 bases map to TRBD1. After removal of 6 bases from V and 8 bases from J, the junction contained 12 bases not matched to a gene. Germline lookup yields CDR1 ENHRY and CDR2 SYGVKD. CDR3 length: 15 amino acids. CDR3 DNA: TGTGCCATCAGCCTTGACAGGGCCCCACGGGAAAAACTGTTTTTT. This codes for CAISLDRAPREKLFF.

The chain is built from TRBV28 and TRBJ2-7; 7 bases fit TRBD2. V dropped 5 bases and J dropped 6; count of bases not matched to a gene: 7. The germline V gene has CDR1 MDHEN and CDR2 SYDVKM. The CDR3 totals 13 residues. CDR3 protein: CASSNSGTIEQYF. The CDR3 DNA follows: TGTGCCAGCAGTAACTCCGGGACTATCGAGCAGTACTTC.

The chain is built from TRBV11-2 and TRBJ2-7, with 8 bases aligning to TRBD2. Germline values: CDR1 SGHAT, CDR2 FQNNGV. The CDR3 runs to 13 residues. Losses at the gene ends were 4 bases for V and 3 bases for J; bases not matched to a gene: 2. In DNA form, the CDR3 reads TGTGCCAGCAGCTGGGGACTAGACTACGAGCAGTACTTC. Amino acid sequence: CASSWGLDYEQYF.

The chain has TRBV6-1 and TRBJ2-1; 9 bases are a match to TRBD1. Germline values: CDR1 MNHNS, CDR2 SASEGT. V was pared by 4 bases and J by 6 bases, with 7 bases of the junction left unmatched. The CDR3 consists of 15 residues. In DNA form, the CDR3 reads TGTGCCAGCAGTGTCCGGGACAGGGAGGGCAATGAGCAGTTCTTC. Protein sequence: CASSVRDREGNEQFF.

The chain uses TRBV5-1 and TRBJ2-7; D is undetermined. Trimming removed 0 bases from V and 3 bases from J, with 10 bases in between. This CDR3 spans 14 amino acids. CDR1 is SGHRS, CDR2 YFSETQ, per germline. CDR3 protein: CASSLDSLVYEQYF. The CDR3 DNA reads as TGCGCCAGCAGCTTGGATTCGTTAGTCTACGAGCAGTACTTC. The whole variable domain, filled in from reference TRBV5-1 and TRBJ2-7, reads KAGVTQTPRYLIKTRGQQVTLSCSPISGHRSVSWYQQTPGQGLQFLFEYFSETQRNKGNFPGRFSGRQFSNSRSEMNVSTLELGDSALYLCASSLDSLVYEQYFGPGTRLTVT.

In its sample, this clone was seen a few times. The CDR3 here is CASSPNKGQRNTGELFF. As DNA, the CDR3 is TGTGCCAGTAGTCCCAATAAGGGACAGAGGAACACCGGGGAGCTGTTTTTT. This chain connects TRBV19 to TRBJ2-2, with 7 bases lining up with TRBD1. The CDR3 is 17 residues long. The germline CDR1 and CDR2 sequences are LNHDA and SQIVND (reference sequence). The ends lost 5 bases at V and 1 base at J; junction bases unmatched: 10.

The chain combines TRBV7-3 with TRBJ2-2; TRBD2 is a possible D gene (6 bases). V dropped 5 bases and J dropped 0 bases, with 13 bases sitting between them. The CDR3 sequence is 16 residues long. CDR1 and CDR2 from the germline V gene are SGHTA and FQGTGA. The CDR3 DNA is TGTGCCAGCAGCCTGGAGGGGTTACCGAACACCGGGGAGCTGTTTTTT. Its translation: CASSLEGLPNTGELFF.

The CDR3 nucleotides are TGTGCCAGCAGGCGGGACTCCTACAATGAGCAGTTCTTC. Translated, it gives CASRRDSYNEQFF. The V gene is TRBV28, the J gene TRBJ2-1, with D possibly being TRBD2 (6 bases). Trimming pared 6 bases from V and 0 bases from J, leaving 6 bases between. Germline CDR1 is MDHEN and CDR2 is SYDVKM. The CDR3 runs 13 residues. Using reference TRBV28 and TRBJ2-1 for the parts outside the CDR3, the full variable domain is DVKVTQSSRYLVKRTGEKVFLECVQDMDHENMFWYRQDPGLGLRLIYFSYDVKMKEKGDIPEGYSVSREKKERFSLILESASTNQTSMYLCASRRDSYNEQFFGPGTRLTVL.

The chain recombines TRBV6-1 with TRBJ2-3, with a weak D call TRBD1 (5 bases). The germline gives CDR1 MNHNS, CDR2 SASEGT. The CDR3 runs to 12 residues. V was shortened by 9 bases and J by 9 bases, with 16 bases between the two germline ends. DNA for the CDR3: TGTGCCAGTAAGATTTGGACATACACGCAGTATTTT. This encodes CASKIWTYTQYF.

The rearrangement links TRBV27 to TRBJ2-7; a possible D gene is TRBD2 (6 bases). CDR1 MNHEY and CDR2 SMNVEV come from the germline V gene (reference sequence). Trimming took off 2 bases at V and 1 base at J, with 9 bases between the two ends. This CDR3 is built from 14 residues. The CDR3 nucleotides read TGTGCCAGCAGTTTAGGGGGGAAATCCTACGAGCAGTACTTC. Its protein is CASSLGGKSYEQYF.

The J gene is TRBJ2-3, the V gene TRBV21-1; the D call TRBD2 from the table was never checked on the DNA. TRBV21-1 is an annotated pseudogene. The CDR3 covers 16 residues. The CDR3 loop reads CASSSRGGGDSDTQYF. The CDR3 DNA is TGTGCCAGCAGCAGTAGGGGCGGGGGGGACTCAGATACGCAGTATTTT.

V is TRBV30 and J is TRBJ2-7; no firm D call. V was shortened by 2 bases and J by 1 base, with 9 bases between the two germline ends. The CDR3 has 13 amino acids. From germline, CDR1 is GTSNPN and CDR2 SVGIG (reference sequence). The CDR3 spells CAWSLGRSYEQYF. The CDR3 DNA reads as TGTGCCTGGAGTCTTGGCAGGTCCTACGAGCAGTACTTC. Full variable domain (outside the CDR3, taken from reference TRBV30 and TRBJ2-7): SQTIHQWPATLVQPVGSPLSLECTVEGTSNPNLYWYRQAAGRGLQLLFYSVGIGQISSEVPQNLSASRPQDRQFILSSKKLLLSDSGFYLCAWSLGRSYEQYFGPGTRLTVT.

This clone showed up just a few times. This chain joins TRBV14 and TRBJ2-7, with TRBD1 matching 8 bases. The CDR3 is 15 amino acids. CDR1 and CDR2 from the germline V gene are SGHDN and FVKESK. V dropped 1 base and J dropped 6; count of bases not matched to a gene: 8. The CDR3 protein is CASSQVWQGAGEQYF. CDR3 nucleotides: TGTGCCAGCAGCCAAGTTTGGCAGGGGGCAGGCGAGCAGTACTTC.

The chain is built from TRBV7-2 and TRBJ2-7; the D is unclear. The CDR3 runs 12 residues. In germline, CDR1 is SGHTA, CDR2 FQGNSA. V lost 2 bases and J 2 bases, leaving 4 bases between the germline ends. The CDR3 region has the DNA TGTGCCAGCAGCTTACTCCCCTACGAGCAGTACTTC. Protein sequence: CASSLLPYEQYF.

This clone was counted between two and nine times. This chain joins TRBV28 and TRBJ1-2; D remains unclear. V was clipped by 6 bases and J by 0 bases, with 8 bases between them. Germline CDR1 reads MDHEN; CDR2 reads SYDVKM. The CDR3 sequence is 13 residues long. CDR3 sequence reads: CASRIGANYGYTF. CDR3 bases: TGTGCCAGCAGGATCGGGGCTAACTATGGCTACACCTTC.

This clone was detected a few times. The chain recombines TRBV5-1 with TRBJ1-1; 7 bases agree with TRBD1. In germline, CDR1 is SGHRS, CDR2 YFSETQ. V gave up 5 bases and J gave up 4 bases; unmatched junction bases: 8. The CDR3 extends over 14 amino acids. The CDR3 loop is CASRPYPGGTEAFF. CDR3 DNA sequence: TGCGCCAGCAGACCCTACCCAGGGGGCACTGAAGCTTTCTTT.

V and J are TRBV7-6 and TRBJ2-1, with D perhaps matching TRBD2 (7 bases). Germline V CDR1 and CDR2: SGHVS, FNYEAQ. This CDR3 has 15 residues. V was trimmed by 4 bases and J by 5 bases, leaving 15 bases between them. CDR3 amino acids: CASSSGGTLDNEQFF. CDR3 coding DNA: TGTGCCAGCAGCTCCGGGGGGACACTTGACAATGAGCAGTTCTTC.

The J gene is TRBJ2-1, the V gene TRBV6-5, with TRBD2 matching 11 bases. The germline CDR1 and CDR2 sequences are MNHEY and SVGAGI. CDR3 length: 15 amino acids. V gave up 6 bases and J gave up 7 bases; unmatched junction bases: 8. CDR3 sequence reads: CASSPTSGTRNEQFF. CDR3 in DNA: TGTGCCAGCAGCCCGACTAGCGGGACACGGAATGAGCAGTTCTTC.

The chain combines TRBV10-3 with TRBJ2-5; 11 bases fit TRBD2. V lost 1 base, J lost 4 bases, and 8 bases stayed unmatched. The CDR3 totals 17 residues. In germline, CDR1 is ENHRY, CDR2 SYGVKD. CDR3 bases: TGTGCCATCAGTGAGTTAGCGGGAGGGCCTTCGGGAGAGACCCAGTACTTC. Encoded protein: CAISELAGGPSGETQYF.

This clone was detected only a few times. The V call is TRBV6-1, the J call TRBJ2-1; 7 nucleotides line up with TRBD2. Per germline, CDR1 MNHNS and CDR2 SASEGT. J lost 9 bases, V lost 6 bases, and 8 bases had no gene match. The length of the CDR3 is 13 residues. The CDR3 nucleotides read TGTGCCAGCAGGGGGGAGGGGTTCGGTGAGCAGTTCTTC. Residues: CASRGEGFGEQFF.

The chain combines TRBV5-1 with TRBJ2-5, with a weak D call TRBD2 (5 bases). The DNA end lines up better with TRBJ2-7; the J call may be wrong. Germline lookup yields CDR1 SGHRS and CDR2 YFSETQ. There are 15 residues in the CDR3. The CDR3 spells CASSLGEGSSYEQYF. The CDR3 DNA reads TGCGCCAGCAGCTTGGGAGAGGGAAGCTCCTACGAGCAGTACTTC.

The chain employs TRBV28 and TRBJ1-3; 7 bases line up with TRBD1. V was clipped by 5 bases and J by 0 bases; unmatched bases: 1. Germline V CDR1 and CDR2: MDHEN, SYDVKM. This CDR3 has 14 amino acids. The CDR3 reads CASSQGDSGNTIYF. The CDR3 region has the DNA TGTGCCAGCAGTCAGGGGGACTCTGGAAACACCATATATTTT.

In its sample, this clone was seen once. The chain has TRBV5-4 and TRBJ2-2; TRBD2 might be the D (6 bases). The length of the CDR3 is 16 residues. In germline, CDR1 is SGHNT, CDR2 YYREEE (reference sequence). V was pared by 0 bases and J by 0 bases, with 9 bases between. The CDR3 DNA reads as TGTGCCAGCAGCTTGGAAGGCGGGACGAACACCGGGGAGCTGTTTTTT. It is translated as CASSLEGGTNTGELFF. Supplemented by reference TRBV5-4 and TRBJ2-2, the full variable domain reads ETGVTQSPTHLIKTRGQQVTLRCSSQSGHNTVSWYQQALGQGPQFIFQYYREEENGRGNFPPRFSGLQFPNYSSELNVNALELDDSALYLCASSLEGGTNTGELFFGEGSRLTVL.

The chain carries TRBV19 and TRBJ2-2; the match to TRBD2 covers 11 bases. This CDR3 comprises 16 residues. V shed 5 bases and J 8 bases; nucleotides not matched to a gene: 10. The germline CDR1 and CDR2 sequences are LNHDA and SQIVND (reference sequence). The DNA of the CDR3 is TGTGCCAGTAGTCCGACACTAGCGGGGGTTGGTGGGGAGCTGTTTTTT. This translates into CASSPTLAGVGGELFF.